This T cell receptor beta chain was obtained from a study of T-cell reconstitution after alpha-beta-depleted transplantation in children. This clonotype was picked up a small number of times. Unique molecular identifiers were incorporated when the TCRbeta library was constructed. TCRdb used MiXCR to reprocess the PCR reads, holding one entry per CDR3 protein. The sample yields more than 450,000 distinct CDR3 sequences, about 17% seen once. Losses at the gene ends were 7 bases for V and 5 bases for J; bases not matched to a gene: 6. CDR1 and CDR2 (germline): SGHRS, YFSETQ. The CDR3 is made up of 14 amino acids.

The receptor was isolated from a human donor who donated a stem cell graft to a child with acute lymphoblastic leukemia. The chain uses TRBV5-1 and TRBJ1-6; 7 bases agree with TRBD1. The source material was PBMCs from the stem cell graft donor, sampled from the stem cell graft. In DNA, the CDR3 is TGCGCCAGCGGCCCCGGGACAGATAATTCACCCCTCCACTTT. Protein: CASGPGTDNSPLHF.